This T cell receptor (beta chain) was obtained from a study of shared T cell receptors in the human thymus (dated by TCRdb to the early 2020s). As for the study more broadly: The study examined how self-reactive, shared T-cell receptor alpha chains are generated in the human thymus.

Trimming accounts for 2 bases at V and 2 bases at J, while the number of junction bases matched to no gene is 10. From the cysteine through the phenylalanine, the CDR3 covers 17 amino acids. Only the CDR3 region is kept as DNA, spanning 51 bases read in frame from base 1. The germline V gene encodes CDR1 MNHNS and CDR2 SASEGT. About this clone: Its antigen is still unknown. Base qualities are not at hand, and no much larger clone is one base apart.

Libraries were prepared through the immunoSEQ multiplex PCR assay. Drawn from immuneACCESS, this table holds only the in-frame rearrangements with V and J called that TCRdb kept. Clones are partly lost; checked studies trace under half to an unresolved V gene and leave the rest unexplained. Across this sample there are 500,000 to 550,000 clones, with 75% to 85% seen only once. The ten largest clones take up approximately 0.013% of the sample. The sample was also linked to a second study, of human thymus T cells. As described in the second report: Donors were immunologically healthy infants undergoing open corrective cardiac surgery for congenital heart defects in Finland. The thymus tissue came from surgical resects taken out during corrective cardiac surgery. Usage of V and J gene segments appeared to be biased in both the thymic and the peripheral blood repertoires. Highly overlapping thymic TCR repertoires among unrelated individuals were reported in the related research. TCR alpha and beta repertoires from about eight infant thymus samples and four related peripheral blood samples were characterized in the study. Donor ages ranged from about 7 to 244 days, and the cohort comprised five or six male and a couple of female infants. Thymocytes were freed from the tissue by mechanical means and kept at -70 degrees C as pellets of roughly 9-34 million cells. A QIAsymphony instrument was used to extract genomic DNA from the frozen cell pellets. TCRB and TCRAD loci were amplified from a standardized quantity of quality-controlled genomic DNA using the immunoSEQ multiplex PCR assay. The V(D)J region was spanned by amplicons of a length sufficient to cover the CDR3 and to identify V and J genes. Through the commercial immunoSEQ service, the amplicons were sequenced on an Illumina platform. Primer bias and sequencing errors were corrected using previously described methods, and TCRAD and TCRB definitions followed the IMGT database. The repertoires were analysed using immunoSEQ Analyzer 3.0 and VDJTools for basic statistics, V/J segment usage, diversity estimates, rarefaction and pairwise overlap. Diversity was estimated with Chao1, ChaoE, Efron-Thisted, Shannon and inverse Simpson indices, and also on datasets down-sampled to the smallest sample. Repertoire overlap was assessed by strict matching of CDR3 nucleotide sequence, V gene and J gene, and clustering was done by Jaccard-based multidimensional scaling. On average, thymus samples yielded roughly 770,000 unique TCRB clonotypes, whereas blood samples yielded 75,000 to 95,000.

The rearrangement joined TRBV6-1 to TRBJ2-3, and 7 junctional nucleotides match TRBD1. The sample comprised thymocytes. The TCR sequence derives from a boy younger than two with a congenital heart defect. Donor details come from another sample of the same person, matched by shared clones. CDR3 region: CASSEPINRGITDTQYF. In nucleotides, the sequence is TGTGCCAGCAGTGAACCCATCAACAGGGGTATCACAGATACGCAGTATTTT.